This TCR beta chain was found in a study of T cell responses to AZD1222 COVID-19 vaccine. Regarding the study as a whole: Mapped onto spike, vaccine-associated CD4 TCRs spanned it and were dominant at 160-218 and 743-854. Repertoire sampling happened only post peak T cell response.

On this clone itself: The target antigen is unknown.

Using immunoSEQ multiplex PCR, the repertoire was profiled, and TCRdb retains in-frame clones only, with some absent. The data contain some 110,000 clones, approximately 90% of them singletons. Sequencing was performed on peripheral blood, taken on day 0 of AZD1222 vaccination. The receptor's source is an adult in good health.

This CDR3 reads CASLGPGQGLQPQHF. The CDR3, as DNA: TGTGCCAGTTTGGGGCCGGGACAGGGGCTTCAGCCCCAGCATTTT. The V and J genes are TRBV28 and TRBJ1-5; 10 bases are a match to TRBD1. Per germline, CDR1 MDHEN and CDR2 SYDVKM. The CDR3 has 15 residues. V lost 9 bases to trimming and J lost 6 bases; unmatched junction nucleotides: 11. Looking up the rest from reference TRBV28 and TRBJ1-5 gives the full variable domain: DVKVTQSSRYLVKRTGEKVFLECVQDMDHENMFWYRQDPGLGLRLIYFSYDVKMKEKGDIPEGYSVSREKKERFSLILESASTNQTSMYLCASLGPGQGLQPQHFGDGTRLSIL.